This T cell receptor beta chain was recovered during a study of blood T cell repertoires in COVID-19. Study information: Some COVID-19 samples were acute and others convalescent; all came from the United States, Italy and Spain.

Original data processing: Estimates of nucleated cell counts were drawn from the amplification of reference gene primers. Data came from immunoSEQ multiplex PCR; TCRdb stores just in-frame clones and leaves some out. The DNA was the basis for D and trimming; V, J and clone size are from that table. The sample includes a few hundred thousand clones, 85% to 90% of them seen just once. V lost 1 base and J lost 2, with 11 bases in between. Looked up from germline, CDR1 is SGHTA and CDR2 is FQGNSA. CDR3 size: 15 residues. The specimen was peripheral blood. The sequence derives from a man aged 45-60 years with acute or convalescent COVID-19. The J gene is TRBJ1-2, the V gene TRBV7-2; perhaps TRBD1 as D (6 bases). CDR3 in DNA: TGTGCCAGCAGCTTAGGGACAGTCACGAACTATGGCTACACCTTC. It codes for CASSLGTVTNYGYTF.